This passage covers 18 T cell receptor beta chains from one sample sequenced in a study of post-analysis software for immune sequencing data. Their recognized antigens are unknown. Notes on the study in general: Patients used about 5 TRBV segments, including TRBV5-6, TRBV5-1 and TRBV20-1, more often than controls.

The TCR beta cDNA libraries contained unique molecular identifiers. TCRdb re-analysed the PCR reads in MiXCR, keeping a single row per CDR3 protein. The sample gives around 400,000 distinct CDR3 sequences, approximately 42% of which show up once; around 8% is in the top ten. Sequencing was done on a sample of blood. These receptors originate from a girl aged 2-15 years with multiple sclerosis.

The chain recombines TRBV4-3 with TRBJ2-7; 11 nucleotides line up with TRBD1. Trimming removed 1 base from V and 7 bases from J; junction bases left unmatched: 12. The CDR3 covers 17 residues. Germline loops: CDR1 LGHNA, CDR2 YSLEER. CDR3 in amino acids: CASSQGPGTGGLDEQYF. CDR3 bases: TGCGCCAGCAGCCAAGGACCGGGGACAGGGGGGTTAGATGAGCAGTACTTC.

There are a few counts of this clonotype. The J gene is TRBJ2-7, the V gene TRBV9, with 9 bases matching TRBD1. Trimming removed 4 bases from V and 0 bases from J; junction bases left unmatched: 8. Germline assignment: CDR1 SGDLS and CDR2 YYNGEE. The CDR3 covers 16 residues. DNA of the CDR3: TGTGCCAGCAGCCCGCTTAGGACAGGGGCCTCCTACGAGCAGTACTTC. Residues: CASSPLRTGASYEQYF.

The chain joins TRBV7-2 to TRBJ2-3; D possibly corresponds to TRBD1 (6 bases). Trimming cost V 3 bases and J 4 bases, with 11 bases left between them. This CDR3 comprises 14 residues. Germline V gene sequence: CDR1 SGHTA, CDR2 FQGNSA. The CDR3, as DNA: TGTGCCAGCAGCTTCACAGGGCGGGCAGATACGCAGTATTTT. Its translation: CASSFTGRADTQYF.

The chain employs TRBV20-1 and TRBJ1-5; D perhaps matches TRBD1 (6 bases). CDR1 is DFQATT and CDR2 is SNEGSKA in the germline V gene (reference sequence). The CDR3 extends over 15 amino acids. With 1 base removed from V and 7 bases from J, the gap between germline ends came to 17 bases. CDR3 residues: CSARGSKQGGQPQHF. For the CDR3, the DNA is TGCAGTGCTAGAGGATCAAAACAGGGAGGGCAGCCCCAGCATTTT.

A few counts support this clonotype. This chain links TRBV14 with TRBJ2-3; D remains ambiguous. The CDR3 has 14 residues. Per germline, CDR1 SGHDN and CDR2 FVKESK. CDR3 nucleotides: TGTGCTAAGCCTCAGCTAACTAGCACAGATACGCAGTATTTT. Translation: CAKPQLTSTDTQYF.

The table lists this clonotype with a count of one. The V and J genes are TRBV28 and TRBJ1-4, with D perhaps matching TRBD1 (5 bases). V was trimmed by 2 bases and J by 3 bases, leaving 13 bases between them. From germline, CDR1 is MDHEN and CDR2 SYDVKM. The CDR3 has 16 residues. The CDR3 is CASSLTTGSPNEKLFF. Here the CDR3 DNA reads TGTGCCAGCAGTTTAACCACAGGATCCCCTAATGAAAAACTGTTTTTT.

The chain uses TRBV9 and TRBJ2-7; no clear D gene. The germline CDR1 and CDR2 sequences are SGDLS and YYNGEE. The CDR3 runs 17 residues. V was cut by 0 bases and J by 0 bases, with 16 bases left in between. The CDR3 sequence is CASSVDPDTWSSYEQYF. For the CDR3, the DNA is TGTGCCAGCAGCGTAGATCCTGACACCTGGAGCTCCTACGAGCAGTACTTC.

The chain couples TRBV6-4 to TRBJ2-1; the D gene is possibly TRBD2 (5 bases). The CDR3 contains 13 residues. The germline V and J ends were trimmed by 8 bases and 9 bases, with 17 bases remaining between them. In germline, CDR1 is MRHNA, CDR2 SNTAGT. The CDR3 coding sequence is TGTGCCAGCTCACCCCACCGAGGAGGTGAGCAGTTCTTC. Amino acid sequence: CASSPHRGGEQFF.

This clonotype was seen a handful of times. The chain links TRBV28 to TRBJ2-1, with TRBD2 identical over 7 bases. Germline V gives CDR1 MDHEN, CDR2 SYDVKM. The CDR3 is 16 amino acids. Trimming at V came to 4 bases and at J to 1 base, leaving 7 bases not matched to a gene. CDR3 in amino acids: CASSSGLAESYNEQFF. DNA for the CDR3: TGTGCCAGCAGTTCAGGGCTAGCGGAGTCCTACAATGAGCAGTTCTTC.

In regard to this clonotype: A junction boundary mismatches the germline segment, possibly from a read error. The V gene is TRBV15, the J gene TRBJ2-1; no reliable D call. The germline V gene has CDR1 LNHNV and CDR2 YYDKDF (reference sequence). The CDR3 consists of 14 residues. The CDR3 loop reads CAASREVLYNEQFF. DNA for the CDR3: TGTGCCGCCAGCAGAGAGGTACTGTACAATGAGCAGTTCTTC.

This clonotype was recorded a few times. The chain carries TRBV6-4 and TRBJ2-1; 13 nucleotides align to TRBD2. Germline CDR1 reads MRHNA; CDR2 reads SNTAGT. The V and J ends lost 5 bases and 7 bases, in that order; junction bases with no gene match: 5. This CDR3 has 15 amino acids. CDR3 region: CASSLLAGGRNEQFF. CDR3 sequence (DNA): TGTGCCAGCAGTCTACTAGCGGGGGGGCGGAATGAGCAGTTCTTC.

The chain joins TRBV5-1 to TRBJ2-1; D may be TRBD1 or TRBD2 (5 bases each). The V and J ends lost 4 bases and 0 bases respectively, with 14 bases between them. The CDR3 is 16 residues long. Per the germline V gene, CDR1 is SGHRS and CDR2 is YFSETQ. The CDR3 DNA reads as TGCGCCAGCAGCCCTATCTCAGGGAGCTCCTACAATGAGCAGTTCTTC. As protein: CASSPISGSSYNEQFF.

This clonotype was observed a few times. V gene TRBV7-3 combines with J gene TRBJ2-3; 9 bases align to TRBD2. V gave up 5 bases and J gave up 4 bases; unmatched junction bases: 7. Germline V gene sequence: CDR1 SGHTA, CDR2 FQGTGA. CDR3 length: 15 amino acids. The CDR3 DNA follows: TGTGCCAGCAGCGTCCGCGGGAGGGCCGCAGATACGCAGTATTTT. It specifies CASSVRGRAADTQYF.

The genes are TRBV20-1 and TRBJ2-5; D might be TRBD1 (6 bases). Trimming took 6 bases from V and 11 from J, leaving 34 bases between them. The CDR3 consists of 17 residues. Germline V CDR1 and CDR2: DFQATT, SNEGSKA (reference sequence). CDR3 residues: CSAISGVLSGGPPSQYF. In DNA, the CDR3 is TGCAGTGCCATATCAGGGGTTTTGTCCGGTGGCCCGCCGTCTCAGTACTTC.

The chain couples TRBV9 to TRBJ1-2; 7 bases are a match to TRBD1. The V gene's germline CDR1 is SGDLS and CDR2 YYNGEE. This CDR3 spans 14 amino acids. V lost 3 bases and J lost 3; bases outside the gene matches: 5. The CDR3 DNA reads as TGTGCCAGCAGCGGGGGTACAGGGGACTATGGCTACACCTTC. Its translation: CASSGGTGDYGYTF.

This chain links TRBV7-3 with TRBJ2-1, with D possibly called TRBD1 or TRBD2 (5 bases each). The CDR3 covers 15 residues. The germline CDR1 and CDR2 sequences are SGHTA and FQGTGA. The V and J ends lost 5 bases and 8 bases respectively, with 19 bases between them. The CDR3 reads CASSKTGLSRDEQFF. CDR3 in DNA: TGTGCCAGCAGCAAAACTGGACTTAGCAGGGATGAGCAGTTCTTC.

The rearrangement joins TRBV6-5 to TRBJ2-3, with D possibly matching TRBD2 (6 bases). V gave up 0 bases and J gave up 5 bases, with 9 bases separating them. Germline V lookup: CDR1 MNHEY, CDR2 SVGAGI. The CDR3 covers 14 residues. CDR3 bases: TGTGCCAGCAGTTACTCGTTCGGGGGAGATACGCAGTATTTT. Translated: CASSYSFGGDTQYF.

The chain combines TRBV5-1 with TRBJ1-1; a possible D gene is TRBD1 (5 bases). V was shortened by 1 base and J by 1 base, with 20 bases between the two germline ends. This CDR3 comprises 18 residues. Germline V gives CDR1 SGHRS, CDR2 YFSETQ. CDR3 nucleotide sequence: TGCGCCAGCAGCTTGAATACGGGGGTAGGGACGAGGAACACTGAAGCTTTCTTT. Encoded protein: CASSLNTGVGTRNTEAFF.